This T cell receptor (beta chain) was retrieved from a study of blood T cell repertoires in COVID-19. Whole-study context: Sites across the United States, Italy and Spain contributed samples from acute and convalescent COVID-19. Sample material is recorded as cDNA or gDNA derived from T cells, B-cell-depleted T cells, or PBMCs.

In the authors' methods: Researchers report that nucleated cell counts were estimated from reference gene primer amplification. Assay used: immunoSEQ multiplex PCR; TCRdb lists only in-frame clones, some missing. D and trimming were read from the DNA, whereas the V and J calls and clone size are those reported in that table. The repertoire holds some 90,000 clones, with about 90% as singletons. The V gene end was trimmed by 1 base and the J gene end by 6 bases; junction bases not matched to a gene: 5. CDR1 and CDR2 (germline): SGHVS, FNYEAQ. This CDR3 is 14 amino acids long. The genes are TRBV7-6 and TRBJ2-5; 7 nucleotides align to TRBD1. Sequencing used peripheral blood. The sequence was obtained from a woman of 80 years or more with active or convalescent COVID-19. This chain's CDR3 is CASSLEDRSKTQYF. CDR3 sequence (DNA): TGTGCCAGCAGCTTAGAGGACAGGAGCAAGACCCAGTACTTC.